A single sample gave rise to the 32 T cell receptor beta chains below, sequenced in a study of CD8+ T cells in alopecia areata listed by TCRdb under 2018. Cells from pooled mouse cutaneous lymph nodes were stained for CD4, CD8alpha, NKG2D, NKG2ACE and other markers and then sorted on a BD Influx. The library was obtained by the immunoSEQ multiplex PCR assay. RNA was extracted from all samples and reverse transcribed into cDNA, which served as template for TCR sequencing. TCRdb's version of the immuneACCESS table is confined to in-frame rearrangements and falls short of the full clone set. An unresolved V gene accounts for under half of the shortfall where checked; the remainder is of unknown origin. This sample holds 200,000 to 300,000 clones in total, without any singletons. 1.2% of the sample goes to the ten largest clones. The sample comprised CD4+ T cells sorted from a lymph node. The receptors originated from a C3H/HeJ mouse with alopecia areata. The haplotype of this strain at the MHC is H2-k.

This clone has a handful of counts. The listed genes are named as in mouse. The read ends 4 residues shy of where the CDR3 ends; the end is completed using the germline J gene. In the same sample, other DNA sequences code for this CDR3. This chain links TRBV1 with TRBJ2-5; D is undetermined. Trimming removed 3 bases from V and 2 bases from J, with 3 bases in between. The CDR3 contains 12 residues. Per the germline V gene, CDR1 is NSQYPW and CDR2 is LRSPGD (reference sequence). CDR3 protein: CTCSALQDTQYF. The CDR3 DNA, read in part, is TGCACCTGCAGTGCCCTCCAAGAC.

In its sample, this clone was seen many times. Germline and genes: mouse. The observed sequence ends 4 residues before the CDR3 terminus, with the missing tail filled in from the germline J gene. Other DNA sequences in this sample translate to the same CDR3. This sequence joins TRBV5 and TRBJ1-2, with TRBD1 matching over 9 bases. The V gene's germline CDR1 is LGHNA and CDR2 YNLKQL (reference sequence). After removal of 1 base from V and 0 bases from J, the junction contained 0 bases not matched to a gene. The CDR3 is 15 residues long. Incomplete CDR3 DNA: TGTGCCAGCAGCCAAGGGACAGGGGCAAACTCC. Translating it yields CASSQGTGANS. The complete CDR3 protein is CASSQGTGANSDYTF.

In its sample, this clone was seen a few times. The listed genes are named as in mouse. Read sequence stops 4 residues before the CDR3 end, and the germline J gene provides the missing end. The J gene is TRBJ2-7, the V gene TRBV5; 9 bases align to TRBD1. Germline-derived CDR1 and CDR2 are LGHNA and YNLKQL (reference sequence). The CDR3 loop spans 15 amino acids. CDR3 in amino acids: CASSHQTGGEYEQYF. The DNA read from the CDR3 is TGTGCCAGCAGCCACCAGACAGGGGGGGAATAT.

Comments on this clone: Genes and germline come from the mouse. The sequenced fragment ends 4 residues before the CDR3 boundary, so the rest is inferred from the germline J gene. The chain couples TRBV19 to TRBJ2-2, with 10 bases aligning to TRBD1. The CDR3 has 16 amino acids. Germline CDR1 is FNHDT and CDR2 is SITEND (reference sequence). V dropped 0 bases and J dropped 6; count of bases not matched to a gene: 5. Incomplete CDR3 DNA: TGTGCCAGCAGTATAGTCGGGACAGGGGTCCCCGGG. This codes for CASSIVGTGVPG. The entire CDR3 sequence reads CASSIVGTGVPGQLYF.

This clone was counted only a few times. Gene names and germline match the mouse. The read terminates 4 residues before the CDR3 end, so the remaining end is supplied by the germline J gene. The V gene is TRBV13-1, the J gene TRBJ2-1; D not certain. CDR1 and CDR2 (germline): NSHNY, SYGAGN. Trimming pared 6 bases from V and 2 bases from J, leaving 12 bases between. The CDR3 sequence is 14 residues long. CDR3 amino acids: CASTSSPYYAEQFF. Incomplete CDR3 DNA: TGTGCCAGCACAAGCAGCCCCTACTATGCT.

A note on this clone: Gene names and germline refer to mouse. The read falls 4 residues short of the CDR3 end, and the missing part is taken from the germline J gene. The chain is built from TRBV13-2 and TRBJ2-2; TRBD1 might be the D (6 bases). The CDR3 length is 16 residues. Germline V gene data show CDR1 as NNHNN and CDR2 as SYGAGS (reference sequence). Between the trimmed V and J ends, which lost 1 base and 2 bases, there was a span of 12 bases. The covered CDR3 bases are TGTGCCAGCGGTGATCCAGGGGCGTGGAACACCGGG. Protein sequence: CASGDPGAWNTG. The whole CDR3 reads CASGDPGAWNTGQLYF.

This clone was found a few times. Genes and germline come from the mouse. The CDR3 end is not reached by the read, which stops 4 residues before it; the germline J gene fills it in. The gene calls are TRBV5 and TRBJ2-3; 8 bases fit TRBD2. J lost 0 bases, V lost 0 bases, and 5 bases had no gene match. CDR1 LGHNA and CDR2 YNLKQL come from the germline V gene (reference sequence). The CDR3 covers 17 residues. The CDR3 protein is CASSQENWGISAETLYF. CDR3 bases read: TGTGCCAGCAGCCAAGAGAACTGGGGGATTAGTGCAGAA.

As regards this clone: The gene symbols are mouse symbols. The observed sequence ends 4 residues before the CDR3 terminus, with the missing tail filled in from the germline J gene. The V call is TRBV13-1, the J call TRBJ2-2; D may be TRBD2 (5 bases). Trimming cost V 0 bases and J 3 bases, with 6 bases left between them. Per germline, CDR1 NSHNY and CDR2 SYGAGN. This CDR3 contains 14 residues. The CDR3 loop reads CASSDAWDTGQLYF. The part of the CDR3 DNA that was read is TGTGCCAGCAGTGATGCCTGGGACACCGGG.

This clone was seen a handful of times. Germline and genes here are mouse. Partial CDR3 DNA: TGTGCCAGCAGTGATGCAATACTGGGGGGGCGTCAAAAC. Its translation is CASSDAILGGRQN. The entire CDR3 is CASSDAILGGRQNTLYF. This sequence joins TRBV13-1 and TRBJ2-4, with 11 bases fitting TRBD2. The read is 4 residues too short to cover the CDR3 end, so that end is filled in from the germline J gene. The length of the CDR3 is 17 residues. V gave up 0 bases and J gave up 1 base; unmatched junction bases: 4. Germline V CDR1 and CDR2: NSHNY, SYGAGN.

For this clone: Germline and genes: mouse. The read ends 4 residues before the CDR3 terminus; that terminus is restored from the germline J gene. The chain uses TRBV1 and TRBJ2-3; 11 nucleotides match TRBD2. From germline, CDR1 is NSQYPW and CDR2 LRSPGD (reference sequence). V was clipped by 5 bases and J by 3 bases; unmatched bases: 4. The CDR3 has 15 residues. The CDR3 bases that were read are TGCACCTGCAGTTTCCGGGACTGGGGGGCAGAA. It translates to CTCSFRDWGAE. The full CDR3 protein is CTCSFRDWGAETLYF.

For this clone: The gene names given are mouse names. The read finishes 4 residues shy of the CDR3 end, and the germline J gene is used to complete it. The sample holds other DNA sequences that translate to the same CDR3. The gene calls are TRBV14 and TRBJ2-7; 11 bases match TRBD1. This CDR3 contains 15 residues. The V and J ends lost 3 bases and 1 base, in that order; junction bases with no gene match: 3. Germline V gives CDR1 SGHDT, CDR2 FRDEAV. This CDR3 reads CASSSGTGGSYEQYF. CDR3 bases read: TGTGCCAGCAGTTCCGGGACAGGGGGGTCCTAT.

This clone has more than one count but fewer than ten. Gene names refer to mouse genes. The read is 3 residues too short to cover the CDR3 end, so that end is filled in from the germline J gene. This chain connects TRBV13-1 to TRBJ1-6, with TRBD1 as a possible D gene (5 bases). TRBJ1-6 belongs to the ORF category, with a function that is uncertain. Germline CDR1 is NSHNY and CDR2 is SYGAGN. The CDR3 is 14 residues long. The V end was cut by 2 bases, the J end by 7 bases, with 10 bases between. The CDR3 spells CASSEGGRNSPLYF. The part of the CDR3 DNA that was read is TGTGCCAGCAGTGAGGGGGGGAGAAATTCGCCC.

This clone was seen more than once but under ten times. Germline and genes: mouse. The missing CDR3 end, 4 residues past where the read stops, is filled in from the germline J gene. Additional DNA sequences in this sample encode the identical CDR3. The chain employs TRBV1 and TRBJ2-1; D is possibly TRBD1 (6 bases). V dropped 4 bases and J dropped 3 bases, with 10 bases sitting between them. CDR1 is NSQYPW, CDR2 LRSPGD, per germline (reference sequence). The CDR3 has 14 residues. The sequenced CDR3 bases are TGCACCTGCAGTGTTCGGGACACCTATGCT. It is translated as CTCSVRDTYA. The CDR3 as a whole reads CTCSVRDTYAEQFF.

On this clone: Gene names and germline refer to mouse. CDR3 bases read: TGTGCCAGCAGCCTCGGGACTGCGGGGAGTCAAAAC. It codes for CASSLGTAGSQN. The whole CDR3 sequence reads CASSLGTAGSQNTLYF. This rearrangement joins TRBV13-1 to TRBJ2-4, with 7 nucleotides matching TRBD2. The CDR3 goes on 4 residues after the read ends, and that part is filled in from the germline J gene. Per the germline V gene, CDR1 is NSHNY and CDR2 is SYGAGN. V lost 5 bases, J lost 0 bases, and 9 bases stayed unmatched. The CDR3 sequence is 16 residues long.

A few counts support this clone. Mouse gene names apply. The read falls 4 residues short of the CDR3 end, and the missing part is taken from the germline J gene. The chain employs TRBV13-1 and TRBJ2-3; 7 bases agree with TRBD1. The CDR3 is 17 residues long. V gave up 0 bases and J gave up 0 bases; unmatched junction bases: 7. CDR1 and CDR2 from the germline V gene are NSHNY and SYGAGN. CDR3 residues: CASSDAPGQTSAETLYF. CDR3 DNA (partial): TGTGCCAGCAGTGATGCTCCGGGACAGACTAGTGCAGAA.

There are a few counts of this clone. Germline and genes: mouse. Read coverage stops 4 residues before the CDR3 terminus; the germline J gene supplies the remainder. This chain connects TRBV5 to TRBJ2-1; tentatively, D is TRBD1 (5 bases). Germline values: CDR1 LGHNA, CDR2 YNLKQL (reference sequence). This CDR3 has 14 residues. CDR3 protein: CASSQDSQGTEQFF. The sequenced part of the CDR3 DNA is TGTGCCAGCAGCCAAGATTCTCAGGGAACT.

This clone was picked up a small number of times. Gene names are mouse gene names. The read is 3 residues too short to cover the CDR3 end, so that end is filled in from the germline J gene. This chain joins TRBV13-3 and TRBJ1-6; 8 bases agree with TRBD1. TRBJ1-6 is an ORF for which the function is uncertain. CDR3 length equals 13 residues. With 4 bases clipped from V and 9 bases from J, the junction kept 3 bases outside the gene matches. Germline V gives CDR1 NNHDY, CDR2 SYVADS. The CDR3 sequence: CASSSDRGSPLYF. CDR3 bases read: TGTGCCAGCAGTTCCGACAGGGGTTCGCCC.

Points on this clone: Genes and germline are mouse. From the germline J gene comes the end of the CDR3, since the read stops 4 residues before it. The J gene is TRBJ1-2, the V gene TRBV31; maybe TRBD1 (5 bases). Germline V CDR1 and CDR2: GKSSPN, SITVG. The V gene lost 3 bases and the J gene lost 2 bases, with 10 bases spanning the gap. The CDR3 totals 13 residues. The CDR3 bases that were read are TGTGCCTGGAGCCCGGACATTAACTCC. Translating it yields CAWSPDINS. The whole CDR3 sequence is CAWSPDINSDYTF.

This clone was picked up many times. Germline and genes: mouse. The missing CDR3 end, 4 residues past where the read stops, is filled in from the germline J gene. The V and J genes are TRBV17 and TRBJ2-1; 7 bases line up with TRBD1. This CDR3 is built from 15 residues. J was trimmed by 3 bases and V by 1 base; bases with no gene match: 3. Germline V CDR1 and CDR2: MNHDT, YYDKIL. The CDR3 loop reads CASSRAGTAYAEQFF. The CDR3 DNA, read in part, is TGTGCTAGCAGTAGAGCCGGGACAGCCTATGCT.

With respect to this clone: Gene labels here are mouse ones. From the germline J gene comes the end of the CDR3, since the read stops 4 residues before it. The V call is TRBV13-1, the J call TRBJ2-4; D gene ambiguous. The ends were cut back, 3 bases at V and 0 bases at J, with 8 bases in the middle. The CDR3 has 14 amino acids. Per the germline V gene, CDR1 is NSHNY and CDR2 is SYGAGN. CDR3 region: CASSVQESQNTLYF. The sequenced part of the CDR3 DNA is TGTGCCAGCAGTGTCCAGGAAAGTCAAAAC.

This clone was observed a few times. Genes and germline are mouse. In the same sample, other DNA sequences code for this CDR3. The CDR3 loop is CASSLGGANSPLYF. Partial CDR3 DNA: TGTGCTAGCAGTTTAGGGGGGGCCAATTCGCCC. The chain joins TRBV29 to TRBJ1-6; a weak D match, TRBD1 (6 bases). The read falls 3 residues short of the CDR3 end, and the missing part is taken from the germline J gene. TRBJ1-6 is flagged as an ORF with uncertain function. The CDR3 loop spans 14 amino acids. Per the germline V gene, CDR1 is MSHET and CDR2 is SYDVDS. Deletions cut 2 bases from V and 7 bases from J, with 9 bases between.

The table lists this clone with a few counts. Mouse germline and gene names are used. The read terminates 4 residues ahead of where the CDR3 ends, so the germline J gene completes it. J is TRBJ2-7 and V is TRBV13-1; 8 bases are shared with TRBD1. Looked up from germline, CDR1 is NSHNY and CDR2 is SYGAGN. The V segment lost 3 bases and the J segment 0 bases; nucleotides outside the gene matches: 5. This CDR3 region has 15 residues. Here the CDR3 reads CASSATGTGSYEQYF. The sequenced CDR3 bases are TGTGCCAGCAGTGCCACCGGGACAGGCTCCTAT.

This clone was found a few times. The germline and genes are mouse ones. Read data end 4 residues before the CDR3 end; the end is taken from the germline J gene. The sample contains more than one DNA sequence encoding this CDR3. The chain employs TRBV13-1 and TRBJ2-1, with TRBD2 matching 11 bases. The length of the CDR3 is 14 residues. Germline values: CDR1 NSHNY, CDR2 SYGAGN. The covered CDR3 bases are TGTGCCAGCAGTGAAACTGGGGGGGCGCCT. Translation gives CASSETGGAP. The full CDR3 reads CASSETGGAPEQFF.

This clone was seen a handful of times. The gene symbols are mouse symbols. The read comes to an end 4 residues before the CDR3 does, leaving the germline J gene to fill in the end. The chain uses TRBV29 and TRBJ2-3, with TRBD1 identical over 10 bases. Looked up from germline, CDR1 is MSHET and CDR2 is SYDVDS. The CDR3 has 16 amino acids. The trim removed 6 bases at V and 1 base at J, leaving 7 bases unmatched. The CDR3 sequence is CASRRQGARGAETLYF. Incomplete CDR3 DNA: TGTGCTAGCAGAAGACAGGGGGCGCGAGGTGCAGAA.

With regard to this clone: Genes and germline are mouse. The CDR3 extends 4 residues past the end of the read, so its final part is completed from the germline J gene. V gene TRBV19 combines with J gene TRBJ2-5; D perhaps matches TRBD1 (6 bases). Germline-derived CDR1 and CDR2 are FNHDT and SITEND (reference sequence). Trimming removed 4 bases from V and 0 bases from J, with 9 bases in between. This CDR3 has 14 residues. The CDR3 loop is CASSPQGNQDTQYF. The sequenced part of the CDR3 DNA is TGTGCCAGCAGTCCACAGGGAAACCAAGAC.

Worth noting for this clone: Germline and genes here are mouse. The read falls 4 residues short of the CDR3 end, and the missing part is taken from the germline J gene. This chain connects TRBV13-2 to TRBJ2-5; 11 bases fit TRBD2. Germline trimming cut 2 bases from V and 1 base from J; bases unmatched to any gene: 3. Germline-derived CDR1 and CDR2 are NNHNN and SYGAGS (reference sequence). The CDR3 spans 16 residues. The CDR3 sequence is CASGDRTGGHQDTQYF. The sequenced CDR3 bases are TGTGCCAGCGGTGACCGGACTGGGGGGCACCAAGAC.

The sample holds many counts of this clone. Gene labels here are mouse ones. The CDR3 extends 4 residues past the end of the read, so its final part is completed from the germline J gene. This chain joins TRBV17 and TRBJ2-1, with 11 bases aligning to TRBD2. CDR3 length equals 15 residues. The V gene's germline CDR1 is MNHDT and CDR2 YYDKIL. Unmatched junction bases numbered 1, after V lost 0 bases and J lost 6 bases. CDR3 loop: CASSRELGGLAEQFF. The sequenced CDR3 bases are TGTGCTAGCAGTAGAGAACTGGGGGGGCTTGCT.

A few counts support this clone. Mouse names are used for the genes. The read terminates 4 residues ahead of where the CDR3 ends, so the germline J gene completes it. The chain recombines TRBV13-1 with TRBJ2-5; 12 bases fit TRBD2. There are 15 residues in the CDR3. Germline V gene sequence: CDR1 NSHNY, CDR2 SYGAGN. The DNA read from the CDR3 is TGTGCCAGCAGTGGTGGGACTGGGGGGACAGAC. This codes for CASSGGTGGTD. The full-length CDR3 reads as CASSGGTGGTDTQYF.

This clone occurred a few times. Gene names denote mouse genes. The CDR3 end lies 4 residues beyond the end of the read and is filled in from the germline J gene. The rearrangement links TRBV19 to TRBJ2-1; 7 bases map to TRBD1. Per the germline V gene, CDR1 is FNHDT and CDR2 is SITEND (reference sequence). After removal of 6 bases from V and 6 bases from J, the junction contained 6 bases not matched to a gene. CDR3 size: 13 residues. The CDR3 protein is CASTRQGIAEQFF. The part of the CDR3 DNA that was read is TGTGCCAGCACAAGACAGGGCATTGCT.

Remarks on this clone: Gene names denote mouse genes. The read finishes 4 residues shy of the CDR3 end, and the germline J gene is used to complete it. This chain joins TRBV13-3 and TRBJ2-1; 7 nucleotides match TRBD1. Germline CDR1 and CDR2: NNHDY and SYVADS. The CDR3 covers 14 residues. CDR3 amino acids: CASSDQGVGAEQFF. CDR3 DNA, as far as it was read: TGTGCCAGCAGTGATCAGGGGGTGGGAGCT.

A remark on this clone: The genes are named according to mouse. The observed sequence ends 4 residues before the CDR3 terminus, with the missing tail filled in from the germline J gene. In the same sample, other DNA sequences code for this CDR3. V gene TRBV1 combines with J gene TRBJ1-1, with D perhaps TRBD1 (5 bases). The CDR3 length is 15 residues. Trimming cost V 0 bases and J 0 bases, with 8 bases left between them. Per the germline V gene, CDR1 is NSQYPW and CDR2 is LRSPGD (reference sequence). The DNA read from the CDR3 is TGCACCTGCAGTGCAGACCGGGGGGCAAACACA. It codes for CTCSADRGANT. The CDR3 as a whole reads CTCSADRGANTEVFF.

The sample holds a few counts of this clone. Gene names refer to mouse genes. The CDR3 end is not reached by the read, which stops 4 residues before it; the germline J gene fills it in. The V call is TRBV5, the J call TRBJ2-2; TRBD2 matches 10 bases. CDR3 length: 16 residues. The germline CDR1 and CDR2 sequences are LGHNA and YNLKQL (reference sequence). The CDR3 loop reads CASSQARDWGGGQLYF. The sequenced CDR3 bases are TGTGCCAGCAGCCAAGCCCGGGACTGGGGCGGCGGG.